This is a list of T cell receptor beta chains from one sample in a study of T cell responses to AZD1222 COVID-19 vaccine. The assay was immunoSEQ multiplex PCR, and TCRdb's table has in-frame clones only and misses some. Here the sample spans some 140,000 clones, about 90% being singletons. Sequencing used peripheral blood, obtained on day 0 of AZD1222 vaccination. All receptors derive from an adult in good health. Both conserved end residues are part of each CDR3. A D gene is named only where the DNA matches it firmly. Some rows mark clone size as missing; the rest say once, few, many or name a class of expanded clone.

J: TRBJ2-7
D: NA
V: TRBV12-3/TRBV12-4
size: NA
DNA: TGTGCCAGCAGTGACCTTTCCTACGAGCAGTACTTC
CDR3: CASSDLSYEQYF

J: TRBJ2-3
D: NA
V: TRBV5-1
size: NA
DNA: TGCGCCAGCAGCCCCGCCGTCCGGCGGAAAGATAGCACAGATACGCAGTATTTT
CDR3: CASSPAVRRKDSTDTQYF

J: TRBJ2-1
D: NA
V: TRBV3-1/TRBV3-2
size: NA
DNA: TGTGCCAGCAGCCAAGATCTTACGGGCGTTTGGGATGAGCAGTTCTTC
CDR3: CASSQDLTGVWDEQFF

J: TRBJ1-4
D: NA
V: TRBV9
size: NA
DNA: TGTGCCAGCAGCGTGCAGGGACTGGCAACTAATGAAAAACTGTTTTTT
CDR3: CASSVQGLATNEKLFF

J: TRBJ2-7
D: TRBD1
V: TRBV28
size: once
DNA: TGTGCCAGCAGCCGACAGGGTTCTCGCTACGAGCAGTACTTC
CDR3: CASSRQGSRYEQYF

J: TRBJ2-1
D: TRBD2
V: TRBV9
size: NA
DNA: TGTGCCAGCAGCGTAGTGTCTAGCGGAAATGAGCAGTTCTTC
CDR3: CASSVVSSGNEQFF

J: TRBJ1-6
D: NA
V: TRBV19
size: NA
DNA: TGTGCCAGCGGACAGAGTAATTCACCCCTCCACTTT
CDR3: CASGQSNSPLHF

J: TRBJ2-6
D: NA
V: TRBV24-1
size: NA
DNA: TGTGCCACCAGTGAGATCGGGACTGATGGGGCCAACGTCCTGACTTTC
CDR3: CATSEIGTDGANVLTF

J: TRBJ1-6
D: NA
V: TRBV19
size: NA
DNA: TGTGCCAGTAGTATGGTCGGTTATTCACCCCTCCACTTT
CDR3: CASSMVGYSPLHF

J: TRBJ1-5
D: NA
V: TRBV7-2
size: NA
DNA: TGTGCCAGCAGCCGTGACGGGCCCAATCAGCCCCAGCATTTT
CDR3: CASSRDGPNQPQHF

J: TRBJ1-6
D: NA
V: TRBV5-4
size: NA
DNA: TGTGCCAGCAGCCTCGTCAGGAAGAATTCACCCCTCCACTTT
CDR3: CASSLVRKNSPLHF

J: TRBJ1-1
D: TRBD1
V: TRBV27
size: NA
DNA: TGTGCCAGCAGTTTGCTCGGGACAGGGGATCAAGCTTTCTTT
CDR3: CASSLLGTGDQAFF

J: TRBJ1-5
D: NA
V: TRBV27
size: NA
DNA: TGTGCCAGCAGTAGGGGACCTAGCAATCAGCCCCAGCATTTT
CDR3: CASSRGPSNQPQHF

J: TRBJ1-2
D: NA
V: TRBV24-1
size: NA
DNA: TGTGCCACCCGTGGACAGACCGACTATGGCTACACCTTC
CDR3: CATRGQTDYGYTF

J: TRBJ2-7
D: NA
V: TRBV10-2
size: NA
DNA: TGCGCCAGCAGTGGGGCCTTAGCCTACGAGCAGTACTTC
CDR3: CASSGALAYEQYF

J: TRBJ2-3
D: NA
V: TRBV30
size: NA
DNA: TGTGCCCAAACGGAGGGCCTGGATACGCAGTATTTT
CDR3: CAQTEGLDTQYF

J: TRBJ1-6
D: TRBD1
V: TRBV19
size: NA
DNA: TGTGCCAGTAGTATAGCCCCGGACAGGGGATCACCCCTCCACTTT
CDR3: CASSIAPDRGSPLHF

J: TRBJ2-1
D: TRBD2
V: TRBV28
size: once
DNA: TGTGTTACCAGCGGGAGTGGCAATGAGCAGTTCTTC
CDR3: CVTSGSGNEQFF

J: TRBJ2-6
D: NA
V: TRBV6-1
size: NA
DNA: TGTGCCAGCAGTGAATCGCTGACAAGGCCTGGGGCCAACGTCCTGACTTTC
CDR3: CASSESLTRPGANVLTF

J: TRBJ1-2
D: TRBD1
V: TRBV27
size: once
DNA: TGTGCCAGCAGTTTCCAGGGGGCGTGGGAGCTTGGCTACACCTTC
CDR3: CASSFQGAWELGYTF

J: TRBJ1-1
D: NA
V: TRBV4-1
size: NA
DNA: TGCGCCAGCAGCCAGGGTTTGGACGGGAACACTGAAGCTTTCTTT
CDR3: CASSQGLDGNTEAFF

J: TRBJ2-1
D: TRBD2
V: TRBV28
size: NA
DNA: TGTGCCAGCAGTTTATCCAGCGGGAGGGTTGCCTACAATGAGCAGTTCTTC
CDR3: CASSLSSGRVAYNEQFF

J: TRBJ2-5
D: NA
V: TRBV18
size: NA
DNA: TGTGCCAGCTCACCCGGACAAGAGACCCAGTACTTC
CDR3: CASSPGQETQYF

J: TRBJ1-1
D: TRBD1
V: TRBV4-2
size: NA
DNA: TGTGCCAGCAGCCAAGATATTACAGGGGGAAACACTGAAGCTTTCTTT
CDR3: CASSQDITGGNTEAFF

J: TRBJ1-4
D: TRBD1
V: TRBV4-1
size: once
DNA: TGCGCCAGCAGCCAAGCAGGGGGCCATGAAAAACTGTTTTTT
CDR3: CASSQAGGHEKLFF

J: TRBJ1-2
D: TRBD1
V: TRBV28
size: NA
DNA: TGTGCCAGCAGAGTTTACGTACCCAGGGACAGACTCTATGGCTACACCTTC
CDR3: CASRVYVPRDRLYGYTF

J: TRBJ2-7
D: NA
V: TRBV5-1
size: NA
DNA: TGCGCCAGCAGCATCGACAGGGGAGGGGTCTACGAGCAGTACTTC
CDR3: CASSIDRGGVYEQYF

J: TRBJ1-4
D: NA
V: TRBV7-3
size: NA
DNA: TGTGCCAGCAGCTTAGCAGGCACAGGGCCCGGGGGGAATGAAAAACTGTTTTTT
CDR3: CASSLAGTGPGGNEKLFF

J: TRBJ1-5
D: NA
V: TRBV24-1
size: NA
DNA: TGTGCCACCAGTGATTCTCGGGCCGTTTATCAGCCCCAGCATTTT
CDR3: CATSDSRAVYQPQHF

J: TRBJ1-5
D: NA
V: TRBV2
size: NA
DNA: TGTGCCAGCAGTGAAGCAACTGCAGGAACTTATAGCAATCAGCCCCAGCATTTT
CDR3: CASSEATAGTYSNQPQHF

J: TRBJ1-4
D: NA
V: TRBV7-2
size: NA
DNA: TGTGCCAGCAGCTTTGATCTCGCTCTTAATGAAAAACTGTTTTTT
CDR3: CASSFDLALNEKLFF

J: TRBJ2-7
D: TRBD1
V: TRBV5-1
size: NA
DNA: TGCGCCAGCAGTTCGACAGGGTCAGTCTACGAGCAGTACTTC
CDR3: CASSSTGSVYEQYF

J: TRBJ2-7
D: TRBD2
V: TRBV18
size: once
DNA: TGTGCCAGCTCACCGGGACTAGCGGCCTACGAGCAGTACTTC
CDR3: CASSPGLAAYEQYF

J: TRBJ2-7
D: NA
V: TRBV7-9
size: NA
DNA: TGTGCCAGCAGCCCCGCTGCCATTTCCTACGAGCAGTACTTC
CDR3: CASSPAAISYEQYF

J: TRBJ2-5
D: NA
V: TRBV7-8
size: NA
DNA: TGTGCCAGCAGCTTAGGGGGAGTGGGGGCTCAAGAGACCCAGTACTTC
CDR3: CASSLGGVGAQETQYF

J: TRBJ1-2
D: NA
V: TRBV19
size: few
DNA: TGTGCCAGTAATTACCGCGGCCCCGGGACACCGACTAACTATGGCTACACCTTC
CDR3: CASNYRGPGTPTNYGYTF